The rows below give T cell receptor beta chains drawn from one sample of a study of long-term antiretroviral therapy in people with HIV. The data were produced by immunoSEQ multiplex PCR, yet TCRdb's version contains in-frame clones alone and is incomplete. The table lists roughly 50,000 clones, about 86% of them singletons. Sequencing was performed on unsorted PBMCs, taken 0.8 years after starting antiretroviral therapy. The receptors were gathered from a woman younger than 30 with HIV. Each CDR3 is given with its conserved first and last residue. D genes are given only for firm matches. Clone size appears in some rows only: once, few, many, or a class for an expanded clone.

d_gene	abundance	v_gene	j_gene	CDR3nt	CDR3aa
-	-	TRBV29-1	TRBJ2-1	TGCAGCGTTGACTCGACAGGCGGCAATGAGCAGTTCTTC	CSVDSTGGNEQFF
-	-	TRBV9	TRBJ1-3	TGTGCCAGCAGCGGGGGGGTTGGCAACACCATATATTTT	CASSGGVGNTIYF
-	-	TRBV14	TRBJ2-2	TGTGCCAGCAGACGTAATGGCTTGAACACCGGGGAGCTGTTTTTT	CASRRNGLNTGELFF
TRBD2	-	TRBV7-8	TRBJ2-7	TGTGCCAGCAGCCGAGGTTTGTCTAGCGGACCTTCCTACGAGCAGTACTTC	CASSRGLSSGPSYEQYF
TRBD2	-	TRBV7-2	TRBJ2-3	TGTGCCAGCAGCTTAGAGTGGGATAGCGGGAGCACAGATACGCAGTATTTT	CASSLEWDSGSTDTQYF
-	-	TRBV18	TRBJ2-5	TGTGCCAGCTCACCCGGGGCTGGGGAGACCCAGTACTTC	CASSPGAGETQYF
-	-	TRBV12-5	TRBJ1-5	TGTGCTAGTGCCCAGGGTCATAGCAATCAGCCCCAGCATTTT	CASAQGHSNQPQHF
TRBD1	-	TRBV5-6	TRBJ2-7	TGTGCCAGCAGCTCCGGGACAGGCCTCGGGCTGTACTTC	CASSSGTGLGLYF
-	-	TRBV5-4	TRBJ1-3	TGTGCCAGCAGCTTGAGGGGGACTGGAAACACCATATATTTT	CASSLRGTGNTIYF
TRBD2	-	TRBV7-3	TRBJ2-1	TGTGCCAGCAGCCGTGGCGGGAGCTCCTACAATGAGCAGTTCTTC	CASSRGGSSYNEQFF
-	-	TRBV27	TRBJ2-3	TGTGCCAGCAGTTTGACTTGGACAGATACGCAGTATTTT	CASSLTWTDTQYF
-	-	TRBV5-6	TRBJ2-3	TGTGCCAGCAGCCGAGAGGGGTCAACAGATACGCAGTATTTT	CASSREGSTDTQYF
-	-	TRBV19	TRBJ2-2	TGTGCCAGTAGCCCCTCCCCCCCTCTTCGTCCCGATACCGGGGAGCTGTTTTTT	CASSPSPPLRPDTGELFF
-	-	TRBV28	TRBJ2-7	TGTGCCAGCAGTCGCGAGACCTTTGAAGCCTACGAGCAGTACTTC	CASSRETFEAYEQYF
TRBD2	-	TRBV7-9	TRBJ2-5	TGTGCCAGCAGCCCCAGCGGGGGCCGAGAGACCCAGTACTTC	CASSPSGGRETQYF
-	-	TRBV5-6	TRBJ1-3	TGTGCCAGCAGCTCCAGGACGGTCCTCTCTGGAAACACCATATATTTT	CASSSRTVLSGNTIYF
TRBD2	-	TRBV10-2	TRBJ2-5	TGCGCCAGCAGAGTGACTAGCGGGAGGCCAGAGACCCAGTACTTC	CASRVTSGRPETQYF
-	-	TRBV9	TRBJ1-1	TGTGCCAGCCAGGGGAGGACCGGAGCTTTCTTT	CASQGRTGAFF
-	-	TRBV27	TRBJ2-3	TGTGCCAGCAGTCCCCCCCGACAGGTCACAGATACGCAGTATTTT	CASSPPRQVTDTQYF
TRBD2	once	TRBV7-9	TRBJ2-1	TGTGCCAGCGCCGGGGCTAGCGGGAGGAATGAGCAGTTCTTC	CASAGASGRNEQFF
TRBD2	-	TRBV4-2	TRBJ2-1	TGTGCCAGCAGCCAAAAGAGGAATAGCGGGAGATTTGAGCAGTTCTTC	CASSQKRNSGRFEQFF
-	-	TRBV9	TRBJ2-5	TGTGCCAGCAGCGCAAGGACTCATTCAACGGGGGAGACCCAGTACTTC	CASSARTHSTGETQYF
-	-	TRBV7-2	TRBJ2-5	TGTGCCAGCAGCTTATTAGGAGGGGGCGCAGAGACCCAGTACTTC	CASSLLGGGAETQYF
TRBD1	medium-sized	TRBV19	TRBJ1-2	TGTGCCAGTAGCCCAGGGGGGGTAAATGGCTACACCTTC	CASSPGGVNGYTF
-	-	TRBV28	TRBJ2-5	TGTGCCTCTCGAAATGGTGGACAGCAAGAGACCCAGTACTTC	CASRNGGQQETQYF
-	once	TRBV6-6	TRBJ1-4	TGTGCCAGCAACCCCCCCTTATCGAAGGAAGAAAAACTGTTTTTT	CASNPPLSKEEKLFF
TRBD2	-	TRBV7-3	TRBJ2-3	TGTGCCAGCAGCCGTACCGGGACTAGCGGGAGGGAAGCAGATACGCAGTATTTT	CASSRTGTSGREADTQYF
-	few	TRBV7-9	TRBJ1-5	TGTGCCAGCAGCTTAGGTGGCGGTCAGCCCCAGCATTTT	CASSLGGGQPQHF
TRBD1	-	TRBV6-1	TRBJ1-5	TGTGCCAGCAGTGACTACAGGGGGCAGGGCAATCAGCCCCAGCATTTT	CASSDYRGQGNQPQHF
-	-	TRBV4-3	TRBJ2-2	TGCGCCAGCAGCCAAGAGAACAGGGCCACCGGGGAGCTGTTTTTT	CASSQENRATGELFF
TRBD1	-	TRBV5-1	TRBJ2-3	TGCGCCAGCAGCTCGGACAGGGTCACAGATACGCAGTATTTT	CASSSDRVTDTQYF
-	-	TRBV4-2	TRBJ1-1	TGTGCCAGCAGCCAAGAGGTAGGACTTGGCACTGAAGCTTTCTTT	CASSQEVGLGTEAFF
-	-	TRBV28	TRBJ2-3	TGTGCCAGCAGCCCTAGCACAGATACGCAGTATTTT	CASSPSTDTQYF
-	-	TRBV5-1	TRBJ2-1	TGCGCCAGCAGATCCACAGGGCCGAGCTCCTACAATGAGCAGTTCTTC	CASRSTGPSSYNEQFF
TRBD1	-	TRBV28	TRBJ2-5	TGTGCCAGCAGTCAACCGGGACAGGGGGAAGAGACCCAGTACTTC	CASSQPGQGEETQYF
-	few	TRBV27	TRBJ2-4	TGTGCCAGCAGCCGCGGGGGCGGGGGCCTAGCCAAAAACATTCAGTACTTC	CASSRGGGGLAKNIQYF
TRBD2	-	TRBV5-4	TRBJ2-7	TGTGCCAGCAGCTTGATTGCGGGAGGTTACGAGCAGTACTTC	CASSLIAGGYEQYF
-	-	TRBV18	TRBJ1-4	TGTGCCAGCTCCGCGGGACCTAATGAAAAACTGTTTTTT	CASSAGPNEKLFF
TRBD2	few	TRBV6-5	TRBJ2-1	TGTGCCAGCAGCATTGGCGGGGGGACCTACAATGAGCAGTTCTTC	CASSIGGGTYNEQFF
-	-	TRBV2	TRBJ1-5	TGTGCCAGCAGTAAAGACCGAACTCCAGGCCCGCCCCAGCATTTT	CASSKDRTPGPPQHF
-	-	TRBV5-1	TRBJ1-1	TGCGCCAGCAGCTTGGCCCAGTTGAACACTGAAGCTTTCTTT	CASSLAQLNTEAFF
-	-	TRBV5-1	TRBJ2-7	TGCGCCAGCAGCTTGGAAGTAACTTCCTACGAGCAGTACTTC	CASSLEVTSYEQYF
TRBD2	few	TRBV4-2	TRBJ2-5	TGTGCCAGCAGCCTCCAGGCGGGAGCAAGAAATGGAGAGACCCAGTACTTC	CASSLQAGARNGETQYF
-	-	TRBV10-3	TRBJ2-2	TGTGCCATCAGTGAGTCGAGGGGGGGCGGGAGTTTCAACACCGGGGAGCTGTTTTTT	CAISESRGGGSFNTGELFF
TRBD2	-	TRBV5-8	TRBJ2-7	TGTGCCAGCAGTTTCCGGGGGGTTTCAGGCTACGAGCAGTACTTC	CASSFRGVSGYEQYF